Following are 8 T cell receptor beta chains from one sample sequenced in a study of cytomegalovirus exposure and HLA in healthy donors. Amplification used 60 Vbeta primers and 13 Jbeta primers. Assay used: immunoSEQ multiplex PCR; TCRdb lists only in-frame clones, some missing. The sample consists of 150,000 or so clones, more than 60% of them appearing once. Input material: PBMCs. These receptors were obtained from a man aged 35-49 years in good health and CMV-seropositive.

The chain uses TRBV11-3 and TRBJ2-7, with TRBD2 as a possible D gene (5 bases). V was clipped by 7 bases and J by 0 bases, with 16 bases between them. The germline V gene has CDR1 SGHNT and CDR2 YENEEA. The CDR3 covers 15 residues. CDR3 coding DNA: TGTGCCAGCACCATTAGGGAGAGTTCCTCCTACGAGCAGTACTTC. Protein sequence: CASTIRESSSYEQYF.

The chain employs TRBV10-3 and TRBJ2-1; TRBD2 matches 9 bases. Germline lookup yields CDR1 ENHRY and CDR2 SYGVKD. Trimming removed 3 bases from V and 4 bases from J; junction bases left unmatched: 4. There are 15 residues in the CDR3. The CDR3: CAISDQAGGYNEQFF. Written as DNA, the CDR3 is TGTGCCATCAGTGACCAAGCGGGAGGATACAATGAGCAGTTCTTC.

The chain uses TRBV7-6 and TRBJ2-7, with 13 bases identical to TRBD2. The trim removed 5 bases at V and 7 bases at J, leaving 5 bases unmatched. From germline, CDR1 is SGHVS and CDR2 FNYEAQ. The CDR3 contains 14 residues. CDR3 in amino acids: CASSPTSGRGEQYF. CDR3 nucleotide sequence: TGTGCCAGCAGCCCAACTAGCGGGAGGGGTGAGCAGTACTTC.

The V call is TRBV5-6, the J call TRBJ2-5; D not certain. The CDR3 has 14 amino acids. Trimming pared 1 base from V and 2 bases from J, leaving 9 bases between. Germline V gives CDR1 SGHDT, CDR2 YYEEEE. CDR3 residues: CASSLSRAQETQYF. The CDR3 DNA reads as TGTGCCAGCAGCTTGAGTAGAGCTCAAGAGACCCAGTACTTC. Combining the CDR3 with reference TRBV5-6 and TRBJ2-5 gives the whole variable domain DAGVTQSPTHLIKTRGQQVTLRCSPKSGHDTVSWYQQALGQGPQFIFQYYEEEERQRGNFPDRFSGHQFPNYSSELNVNALLLGDSALYLCASSLSRAQETQYFGPGTRLLVL.

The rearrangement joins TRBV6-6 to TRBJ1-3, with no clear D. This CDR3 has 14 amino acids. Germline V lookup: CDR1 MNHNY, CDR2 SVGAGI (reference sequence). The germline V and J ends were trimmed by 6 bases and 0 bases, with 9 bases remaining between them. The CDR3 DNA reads TGTGCCAGCAGGCCAGGAAGCTCTGGAAACACCATATATTTT. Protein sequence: CASRPGSSGNTIYF.

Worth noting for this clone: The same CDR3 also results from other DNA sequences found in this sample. The CDR3: CASSLTTSYEQYF. The CDR3, as DNA: TGTGCCAGCAGCTTAACAACCTCCTACGAGCAGTACTTC. V usage is TRBV7-9 and J usage is TRBJ2-7; D is undetermined. This CDR3 region has 13 residues. V lost 2 bases to trimming and J lost 0 bases, with 5 bases between them. The germline V gene has CDR1 SEHNR and CDR2 FQNEAQ (reference sequence).

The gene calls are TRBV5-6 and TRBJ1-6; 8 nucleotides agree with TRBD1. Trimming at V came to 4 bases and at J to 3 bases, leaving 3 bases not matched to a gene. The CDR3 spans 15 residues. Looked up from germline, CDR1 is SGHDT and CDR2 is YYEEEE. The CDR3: CASSVDRGYNSPLHF. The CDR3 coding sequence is TGTGCCAGCAGCGTTGACAGGGGCTATAATTCACCCCTCCACTTT. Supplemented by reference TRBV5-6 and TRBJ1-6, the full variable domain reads DAGVTQSPTHLIKTRGQQVTLRCSPKSGHDTVSWYQQALGQGPQFIFQYYEEEERQRGNFPDRFSGHQFPNYSSELNVNALLLGDSALYLCASSVDRGYNSPLHFGNGTRLTVT.

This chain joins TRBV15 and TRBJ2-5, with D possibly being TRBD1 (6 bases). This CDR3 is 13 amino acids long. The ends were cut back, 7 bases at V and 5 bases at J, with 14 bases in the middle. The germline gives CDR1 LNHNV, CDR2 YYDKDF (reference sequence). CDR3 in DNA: TGTGCCACCAAATTACAGGGCGGGGAGACCCAGTACTTC. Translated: CATKLQGGETQYF.